This T cell receptor beta chain was recovered during a study of OX40 agonist ivuxolimab in advanced cancers. Study details: Recorded diagnoses for dose-escalation patients were hepatocellular carcinoma, melanoma, renal cell or head and neck cancer. Cohort: 82.7% men, mean age about 60, aged about 20 to 90.

Blood specimens came from baseline, cycle 4 day 1, and cycle 7 day 1. Study-level points and caveats: Relative to CD4+ cells, CD8+ T cells on average had more expanded clones.

Germline V lookup: CDR1 LGHNA, CDR2 YSLEER. There are 17 residues in the CDR3. V was trimmed by 0 bases and J by 3 bases, leaving 17 bases between them. The assay was immunoSEQ multiplex PCR, and TCRdb's table has in-frame clones only and misses some. The data show about 160,000 clones, 85% to 95% seen once. On this clone: No antigen is known for it.

This specimen was CD4+ or CD8+ T cells sorted from blood, taken in a trial of the OX40 agonist ivuxolimab. The chain employs TRBV4-3 and TRBJ1-2; D possibly corresponds to TRBD1 (6 bases). The TCR sequence derives from an adult with an advanced solid tumor such as melanoma, head and neck, liver or kidney cancer. The CDR3 loop is CASSQDLGGAEDYGYTF. In DNA, the CDR3 is TGCGCCAGCAGCCAAGATTTGGGGGGGGCGGAGGACTATGGCTACACCTTC.